This T cell receptor beta chain was captured by sequencing in a study of OX40 agonist ivuxolimab in advanced cancers. In terms of the full investigation: Ivuxolimab, which targeted the costimulatory receptor OX40 (CD134), was an agonistic, fully human IgG2 monoclonal antibody. Intravenous ivuxolimab was administered to patients every 2 weeks at six dose levels: 0.01, 0.1, 0.3, 1.5, 3 and 10 mg/kg. Of the approximately 54 dose-escalation patients, hepatocellular carcinoma was present in approximately 20, melanoma in around 15, renal cell carcinoma in 9 and head and neck cancer in 9. In the dose-escalation cohort, around four fifths of patients were male, and the mean age was around 60 years with a range of about 20 to 80. Prior anti-PD-1, anti-PD-L1 or anti-CTLA-4 therapy was permitted, and approximately 42% of dose-escalation patients had received checkpoint inhibitors. Partial responses occurred in three dose-escalation patients, of whom one had hepatocellular carcinoma and two had cutaneous melanoma. Peripheral TCRbeta sequencing aimed to test whether ivuxolimab altered TCR sequence diversity and caused clonal T-cell expansion. The paper describes the monotherapy dose-escalation part (N = 52 patients) of the phase I trial of ivuxolimab. The investigation overall reported the following: The antigen specificity of the clonally expanded peripheral T cells was not determined. On average, CD8+ T cells showed more expanded clones than CD4+ T cells after ivuxolimab. Low levels of normalized T-cell clonal expansion were also seen in some nonresponding patients. Partial responders in the 0.1-3.0 mg/kg groups had among the lowest normalized peripheral clonal expansion, especially among CD8+ T cells. At doses from 0.1 to 3.0 mg/kg, clonal expansion was seen in both CD4+ and CD8+ blood T cells between baseline and week 6.

V loses 3 bases of germline sequence and J loses 5 bases, and the interval between the two ends is 7 bases. Reading the germline V gene (reference sequence) gives CDR1 MNHEY and CDR2 SMNVEV. The cysteine opens and the phenylalanine closes a CDR3 of 13 amino acids. Of all the DNA, just the CDR3 is kept, 39 bases in frame from base 1. On this clone: Its antigen specificity is not known. Qualities for individual bases were not recorded, and no much larger clone is one base off.

Patients with autoimmune disease history or receiving systemic immunosuppression were excluded from the trial. In every dose cohort, peripheral blood was drawn for TCR sequencing at baseline, cycle 4 day 1, and cycle 7 day 1. The samples were taken from a phase I, first-in-human, multicenter, open-label dose-escalation trial of ivuxolimab. The trial enrolled adults with locally advanced or metastatic head and neck squamous cell, hepatocellular, melanoma or renal cell carcinoma. Before TCR sequencing, CD4+ and CD8+ T cells were separately sorted from peripheral blood. Genomic DNA was extracted from sorted cells for sequencing of the TCRbeta CDR3 region. The immunoSEQ Assay was used for sequencing of TCRbeta CDR3 regions. The clones in this table, taken by TCRdb from immuneACCESS, are in-frame only. Not every clone is retained; where verified, under half of the shortfall comes from an unresolved V gene, and the cause of the rest is unknown. In this sample the table shows 65,000 to 90,000 clones, approximately 85% of which occur a single time. The top ten constitute 5% to 7% of the sample.

The starting material was CD4+ or CD8+ T cells sorted from blood, obtained in a trial of the OX40 agonist ivuxolimab. The chain links TRBV27 with TRBJ2-2; TRBD1 is a weak D gene call, 6 bases matching. The TCR sequence derives from an adult with an advanced solid tumor such as melanoma, head and neck, liver or kidney cancer. CDR3 protein: CASSFGQTGELFF. In nucleotides, the sequence is TGTGCCAGCAGTTTCGGACAGACCGGGGAGCTGTTTTTT.